These 22 T cell receptor beta chains were sequenced from one sample in a study of T-cell reconstitution after alpha-beta-depleted transplantation in children. Preparing the TCRbeta library involved the use of unique molecular identifiers. TCRdb passed the PCR reads through MiXCR, listing each CDR3 protein once. The data show about 640,000 distinct CDR3 sequences, over 15% seen once. Source: PBMCs from the stem cell graft donor, taken from the stem cell graft. These receptors all come from a human donor who donated a stem cell graft to a child with acute myeloid leukemia.

This clonotype has only a few counts. The chain combines TRBV7-9 with TRBJ1-2, with TRBD1 identical over 7 bases. CDR3 size: 14 residues. Germline CDR1 SEHNR, CDR2 FQNEAQ (reference sequence). Losses at the gene ends were 5 bases for V and 5 bases for J; bases not matched to a gene: 8. Written as DNA, the CDR3 is TGTGCCAGCAGCGGGACAGACAGAGGGTATGGCTACACCTTC. Amino acids: CASSGTDRGYGYTF.

In this sample, this clonotype turned up many times. The chain couples TRBV12-3 or TRBV12-4 to TRBJ1-3; D not certain. The ends were cut back, 5 bases at V and 3 bases at J, with 11 bases in the middle. The CDR3 loop spans 14 amino acids. The CDR3 sequence is CASSIYGGGNTIYF. CDR3 bases: TGTGCCAGCAGTATATACGGTGGTGGAAACACCATATATTTT.

The chain joins TRBV2 to TRBJ2-7, with D possibly matching TRBD1 (6 bases). The CDR3 has 13 amino acids. Germline V gene lookup returns CDR1 SNHLY and CDR2 FYNNEI. V lost 4 bases, J lost 3 bases, and 10 bases lay in between. The CDR3 protein is CASSGNRVYEQYF. CDR3 nucleotides: TGTGCCAGCAGTGGAAACAGGGTCTACGAGCAGTACTTC. The full variable domain, rest sourced from reference TRBV2 and TRBJ2-7, is EPEVTQTPSHQVTQMGQEVILRCVPISNHLYFYWYRQILGQKVEFLVSFYNNEISEKSEIFDDQFSVERPDGSNFTLKIRSTKLEDSAMYFCASSGNRVYEQYFGPGTRLTVT.

The chain carries TRBV6-5 and TRBJ2-7, with 8 nucleotides matching TRBD1. With 3 bases clipped from V and 1 base from J, the junction kept 17 bases outside the gene matches. The germline V gene encodes CDR1 MNHEY and CDR2 SVGAGI. CDR3 length: 19 amino acids. The CDR3: CASSYSPWGRDRPSYEQYF. The CDR3 nucleotides are TGTGCCAGCAGTTATTCCCCTTGGGGGCGGGACAGGCCATCCTACGAGCAGTACTTC.

This clonotype was seen at least ten times. The rearrangement links TRBV20-1 to TRBJ2-3, with D uncertain. Germline V gives CDR1 DFQATT, CDR2 SNEGSKA (reference sequence). The CDR3 consists of 14 residues. V lost 3 bases and J 2 bases, leaving 12 bases between the germline ends. The DNA of the CDR3 is TGCAGTGCTAGGATCCCAGGCCCCACAGATACGCAGTATTTT. It translates to CSARIPGPTDTQYF.

This clonotype has a single count. A much larger clone differs by one base, so this may be a read error. This chain joins TRBV7-2 and TRBJ2-1, with 8 bases lining up with TRBD2. In germline, CDR1 is SGHTA, CDR2 FQGNSA. This CDR3 has 14 amino acids. CDR3 amino acids: CARSLGGGHNEQFF. CDR3 DNA: TGTGCCAGGAGCTTAGGCGGGGGGCACAATGAGCAGTTCTTC.

This clonotype has ten or more counts. The chain employs TRBV20-1 and TRBJ2-7, with 7 positions matching TRBD2. The germline V gene encodes CDR1 DFQATT and CDR2 SNEGSKA (reference sequence). With 6 bases clipped from V and 5 bases from J, the junction kept 16 bases outside the gene matches. This CDR3 contains 15 residues. The CDR3 DNA reads TGCAGTGCCTCGGGCGAAGTGGGAGGGATGGACGAGCAGTACTTC. This codes for CSASGEVGGMDEQYF.

This clonotype was counted ten times or more. V usage is TRBV20-1 and J usage is TRBJ2-4, with D perhaps TRBD1 or TRBD2 (5 bases each). The V gene's germline CDR1 is DFQATT and CDR2 SNEGSKA (reference sequence). The CDR3 length is 17 residues. Between the trimmed V and J ends, which lost 3 bases and 0 bases, there was a span of 18 bases. The CDR3 region has the DNA TGCAGTGCTAGGGGGGAAGGAGGAATACTAGCCAAAAACATTCAGTACTTC. This translates into CSARGEGGILAKNIQYF.

Details on this clonotype: It may be a read error: a sequence one base away is much more abundant. V and J are TRBV12-3 or TRBV12-4 and TRBJ2-2; 7 nucleotides agree with TRBD1. The CDR3 contains 13 residues. CDR3 sequence reads: CASSYRGTGQLFF. The CDR3 bases are TGTGCCAGCAGTTACAGGGGCACCGGGCAGCTGTTTTTT.

This clonotype was detected ten times or more. The chain employs TRBV20-1 and TRBJ2-3, with 10 positions matching TRBD2. The CDR3 has 16 amino acids. V dropped 2 bases and J dropped 5; count of bases not matched to a gene: 10. Germline lookup yields CDR1 DFQATT and CDR2 SNEGSKA (reference sequence). CDR3 nucleotide sequence: TGCAGTGCTAGATTGGGGCTAGCGGGGGTTAAAGATACGCAGTATTTT. It codes for CSARLGLAGVKDTQYF.

This clonotype was picked up many times. The chain links TRBV12-3 or TRBV12-4 to TRBJ1-5, with TRBD1 as a possible D gene (6 bases). V dropped 3 bases and J dropped 7 bases, with 19 bases sitting between them. The length of the CDR3 is 16 residues. CDR3 sequence: CASSLGILGGGQPQHF. CDR3 DNA: TGTGCCAGCAGTTTGGGTATCTTGGGGGGCGGGCAGCCCCAGCATTTT.

Ten or more counts support this clonotype. This chain links TRBV24-1 with TRBJ2-3; the D gene could be TRBD1 or TRBD2 (7 bases each). This CDR3 is 18 amino acids long. Deletions cut 3 bases from V and 4 bases from J, with 22 bases between. Germline CDR1 reads KGHDR; CDR2 reads SFDVKD. DNA for the CDR3: TGTGCCACCAGTGATGATCCAGGGGGGGCCTACCCCCCAGATACGCAGTATTTT. This codes for CATSDDPGGAYPPDTQYF.

The chain is built from TRBV7-2 and TRBJ1-1; a weak D match, TRBD1 (5 bases). In germline, CDR1 is SGHTA, CDR2 FQGNSA. With 1 base removed from V and 3 bases from J, the gap between germline ends came to 12 bases. This CDR3 comprises 15 residues. The CDR3 DNA sequence: TGTGCCAGCAGCTTAGAGCAGGGTGGGTACACTGAAGCTTTCTTT. This gives the protein CASSLEQGGYTEAFF.

This clonotype appeared a few times. J is TRBJ2-5 and V is TRBV7-2; D may be TRBD2 (6 bases). With 7 bases removed from V and 1 base from J, the gap between germline ends came to 13 bases. The CDR3 has 14 residues. Germline CDR1 and CDR2: SGHTA and FQGNSA. This CDR3 reads CASTLAGSQETQYF. The CDR3 region has the DNA TGTGCCAGCACCCTGGCGGGGAGCCAAGAGACCCAGTACTTC.

This clonotype was observed at least ten times. V usage is TRBV20-1 and J usage is TRBJ1-5, with 8 bases lining up with TRBD1. This CDR3 spans 15 amino acids. Germline assignment: CDR1 DFQATT and CDR2 SNEGSKA (reference sequence). V lost 1 base, J lost 3 bases, and 5 bases stayed unmatched. CDR3: CSARAGTGLNQPQHF. In DNA form, the CDR3 reads TGCAGTGCTAGAGCCGGGACAGGCCTCAATCAGCCCCAGCATTTT.

Ten or more counts support this clonotype. The chain is built from TRBV6-2 or TRBV6-3 and TRBJ2-1; TRBD2 agrees at 9 bases. Unmatched junction bases numbered 4, after V lost 4 bases and J lost 6 bases. Germline values: CDR1 MNHEY, CDR2 SVGEGT. The CDR3 extends over 14 amino acids. The CDR3 region has the DNA TGTGCCAGCAGTTTCCTAGCGGGAAGCAATGAGCAGTTCTTC. Its translation is CASSFLAGSNEQFF.

This sequence joins TRBV7-2 and TRBJ2-2; 7 nucleotides line up with TRBD1. The CDR3 length is 14 residues. CDR1 is SGHTA, CDR2 FQGNSA, per germline. V dropped 4 bases and J dropped 7; count of bases not matched to a gene: 6. CDR3 region: CASSWGQLYGELFF. In DNA form, the CDR3 reads TGTGCCAGCAGCTGGGGACAGTTGTACGGGGAGCTGTTTTTT.

This clonotype was recorded many times. The chain combines TRBV6-1 with TRBJ2-7; D is possibly TRBD1 or TRBD2 (5 bases each). V lost 2 bases to trimming and J lost 2 bases, with 10 bases between them. Germline V lookup: CDR1 MNHNS, CDR2 SASEGT. CDR3 size: 14 residues. The DNA of the CDR3 is TGTGCCAGCAGTGAAAAATTGGGACCCTACGAGCAGTACTTC. This encodes CASSEKLGPYEQYF.

The chain uses TRBV12-3 or TRBV12-4 and TRBJ2-2; D might be TRBD2 (6 bases). The CDR3 spans 14 residues. V lost 8 bases, J lost 5 bases, and 15 bases lay in between. Here the CDR3 reads CASRLEGRTGELFF. The DNA of the CDR3 is TGTGCCAGCCGACTGGAGGGTAGAACCGGGGAGCTGTTTTTT.

Comment on this clonotype: Since a much larger clone is just one base distant, this may be a read error. This chain joins TRBV6-5 and TRBJ2-7; 9 bases match TRBD1. The germline CDR1 and CDR2 sequences are MNHEY and SVGAGI. The trim removed 2 bases at V and 3 bases at J, leaving 2 bases unmatched. The CDR3 runs to 14 residues. CDR3 amino acids: CASSYETGGYEQYF. The CDR3 DNA sequence: TGTGCCAGCAGTTACGAGACAGGGGGCTACGAGCAGTACTTC.

This clonotype was counted a few times. J is TRBJ1-6 and V is TRBV20-1; no firm D call. Trimming removed 2 bases at V and 10 bases at J, with 9 bases between. Germline-derived CDR1 and CDR2 are DFQATT and SNEGSKA (reference sequence). The CDR3 has 12 residues. The CDR3 here is CSARRPGSPLHF. CDR3 sequence (DNA): TGCAGTGCTAGACGCCCAGGATCACCCCTCCACTTT.

About this clonotype itself: It may be a read error: a sequence one base away is much more abundant. This chain uses TRBV29-1 with TRBJ1-3; D possibly corresponds to TRBD1 (5 bases). The CDR3 totals 15 residues. Germline V gene lookup returns CDR1 SQVTM and CDR2 ANQGSEA. This CDR3 reads CSGGGPGARRNPIYF. The DNA of the CDR3 is TGCAGCGGCGGCGGCCCCGGGGCCCGAAGAAACCCCATATATTTT.